This T cell receptor beta chain was identified in a study of shared T cell receptors in the human thymus. Profiled with immunoSEQ multiplex PCR; TCRdb holds only in-frame clones, not every one. The sample includes about 400,000 clones, about 95% seen only once; the top ten take around 0.018%. V dropped 0 bases and J dropped 7 bases, with 24 bases sitting between them. This CDR3 contains 18 residues. The germline CDR1 and CDR2 sequences are MGHRA and YSYEKL. The J gene is TRBJ2-5, the V gene TRBV4-1; D may be TRBD2 (6 bases). The sample taken for sequencing was thymocytes. The receptor's source is a human donor. The CDR3 region is CASSQEVWARVGGRTQYF. DNA of the CDR3: TGCGCCAGCAGCCAAGAGGTCTGGGCCAGGGTGGGGGGACGGACCCAGTACTTC.